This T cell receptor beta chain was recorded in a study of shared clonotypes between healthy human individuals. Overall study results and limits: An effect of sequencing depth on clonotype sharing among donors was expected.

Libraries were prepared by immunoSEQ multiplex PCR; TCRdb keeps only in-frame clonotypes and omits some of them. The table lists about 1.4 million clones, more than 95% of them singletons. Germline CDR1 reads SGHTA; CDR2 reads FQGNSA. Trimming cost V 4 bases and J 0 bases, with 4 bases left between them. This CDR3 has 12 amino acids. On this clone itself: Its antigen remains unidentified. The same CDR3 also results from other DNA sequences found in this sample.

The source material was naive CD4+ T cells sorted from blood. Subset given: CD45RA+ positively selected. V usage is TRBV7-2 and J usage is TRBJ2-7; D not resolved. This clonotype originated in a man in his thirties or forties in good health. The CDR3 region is CASSSRSYEQYF. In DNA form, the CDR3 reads TGTGCCAGCAGCTCCCGCTCCTACGAGCAGTACTTC.